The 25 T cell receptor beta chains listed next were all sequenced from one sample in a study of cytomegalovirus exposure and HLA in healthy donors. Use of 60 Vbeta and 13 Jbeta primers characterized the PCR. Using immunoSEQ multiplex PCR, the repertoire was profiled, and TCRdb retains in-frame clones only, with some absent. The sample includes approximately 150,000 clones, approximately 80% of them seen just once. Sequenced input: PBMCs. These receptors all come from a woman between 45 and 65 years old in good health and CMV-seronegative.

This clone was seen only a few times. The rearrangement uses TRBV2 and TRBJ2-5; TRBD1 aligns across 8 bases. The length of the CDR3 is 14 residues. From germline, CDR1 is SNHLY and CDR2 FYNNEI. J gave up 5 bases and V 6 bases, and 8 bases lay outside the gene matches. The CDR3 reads CASRNRGTEETQYF. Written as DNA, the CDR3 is TGTGCCAGCAGGAACAGGGGGACTGAGGAGACCCAGTACTTC.

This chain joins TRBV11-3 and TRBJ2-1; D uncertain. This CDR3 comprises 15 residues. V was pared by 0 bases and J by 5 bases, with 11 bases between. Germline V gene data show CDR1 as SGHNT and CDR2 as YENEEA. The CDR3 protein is CASSLDGSTNNEQFF. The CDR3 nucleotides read TGTGCCAGCAGCTTAGATGGCTCAACCAACAATGAGCAGTTCTTC.

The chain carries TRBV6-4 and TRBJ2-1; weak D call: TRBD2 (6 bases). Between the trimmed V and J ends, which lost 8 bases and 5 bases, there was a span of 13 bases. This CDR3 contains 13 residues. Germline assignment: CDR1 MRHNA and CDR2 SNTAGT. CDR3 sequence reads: CASGGTDHNEQFF. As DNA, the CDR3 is TGTGCCAGCGGCGGGACGGATCACAATGAGCAGTTCTTC.

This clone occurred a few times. CDR3 nucleotides: TGTGCCAGCAGAGCCGGGACAGGGTACAATGGCTACACCTTC. This codes for CASRAGTGYNGYTF. This sequence joins TRBV6-5 and TRBJ1-2; 9 bases align to TRBD1. Germline values: CDR1 MNHEY, CDR2 SVGAGI. The J segment lost 6 bases and the V segment lost 6 bases, leaving 8 bases of the junction unmatched. CDR3 length: 14 amino acids.

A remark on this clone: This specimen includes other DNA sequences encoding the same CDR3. CDR3 region: CASSLGLAGGYNEQFF. In nucleotides, the CDR3 is TGTGCCAGCAGCTTGGGACTAGCGGGGGGCTACAATGAGCAGTTCTTC. The rearrangement uses TRBV5-4 and TRBJ2-1; TRBD2 matches at 13 bases. The CDR3 is 16 amino acids. V was clipped by 0 bases and J by 3 bases; unmatched bases: 0. CDR1 and CDR2 (germline): SGHNT, YYREEE (reference sequence).

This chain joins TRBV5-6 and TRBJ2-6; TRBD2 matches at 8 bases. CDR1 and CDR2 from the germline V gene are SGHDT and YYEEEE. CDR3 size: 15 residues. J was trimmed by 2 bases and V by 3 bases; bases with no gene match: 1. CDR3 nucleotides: TGTGCCAGCAGCTCCGGGGGGGCTGGGGCCAACGTCCTGACTTTC. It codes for CASSSGGAGANVLTF.

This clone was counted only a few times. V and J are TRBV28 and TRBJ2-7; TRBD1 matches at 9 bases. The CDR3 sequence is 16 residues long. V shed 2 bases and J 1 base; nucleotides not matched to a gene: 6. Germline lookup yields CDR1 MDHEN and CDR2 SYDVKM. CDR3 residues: CASSLLPGQGSYEQYF. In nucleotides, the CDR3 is TGTGCCAGCAGTTTACTTCCGGGACAGGGTTCCTACGAGCAGTACTTC. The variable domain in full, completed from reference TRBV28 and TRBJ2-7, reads DVKVTQSSRYLVKRTGEKVFLECVQDMDHENMFWYRQDPGLGLRLIYFSYDVKMKEKGDIPEGYSVSREKKERFSLILESASTNQTSMYLCASSLLPGQGSYEQYFGPGTRLTVT.

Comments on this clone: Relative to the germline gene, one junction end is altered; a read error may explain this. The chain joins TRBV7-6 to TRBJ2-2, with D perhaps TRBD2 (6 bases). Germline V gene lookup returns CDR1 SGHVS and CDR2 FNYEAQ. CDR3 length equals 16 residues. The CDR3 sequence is CANSFPGEVSPGELFF. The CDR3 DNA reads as TGTGCCAACAGCTTCCCGGGGGAAGTGTCCCCCGGGGAGCTGTTTTTT. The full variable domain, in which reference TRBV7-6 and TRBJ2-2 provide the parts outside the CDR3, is GAGVSQSPRYKVTKRGQDVALRCDPISGHVSLYWYRQALGQGPEFLTYFNYEAQQDKSGLPNDRFSAERPEGSISTLTIQRTEQRDSAMYRCANSFPGEVSPGELFFGEGSRLTVL.

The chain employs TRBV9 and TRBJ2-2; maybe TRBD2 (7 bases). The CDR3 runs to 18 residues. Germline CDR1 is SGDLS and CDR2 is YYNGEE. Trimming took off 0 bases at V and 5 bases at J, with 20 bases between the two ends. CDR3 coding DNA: TGTGCCAGCAGCGTAGGTCGTGGGGGGGGGCTGTGGACCGGGGAGCTGTTTTTT. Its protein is CASSVGRGGGLWTGELFF.

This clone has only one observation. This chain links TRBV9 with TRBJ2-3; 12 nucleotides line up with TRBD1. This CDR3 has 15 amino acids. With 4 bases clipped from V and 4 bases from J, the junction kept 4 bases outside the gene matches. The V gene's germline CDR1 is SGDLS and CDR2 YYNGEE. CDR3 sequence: CASSRDRGPADTQYF. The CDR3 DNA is TGTGCCAGCAGCCGGGACAGGGGGCCAGCAGATACGCAGTATTTT.

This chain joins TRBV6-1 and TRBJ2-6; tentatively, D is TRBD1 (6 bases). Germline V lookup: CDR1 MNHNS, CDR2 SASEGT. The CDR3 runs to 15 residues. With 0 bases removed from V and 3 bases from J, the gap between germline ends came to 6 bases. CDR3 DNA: TGTGCCAGCAGTGAAGCAGGGGGTGGGGCCAACGTCCTGACTTTC. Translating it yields CASSEAGGGANVLTF.

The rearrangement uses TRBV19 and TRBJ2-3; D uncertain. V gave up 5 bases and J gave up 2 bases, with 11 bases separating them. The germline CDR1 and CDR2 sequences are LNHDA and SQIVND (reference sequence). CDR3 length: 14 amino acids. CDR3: CASSGLMFTDTQYF. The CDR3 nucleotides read TGTGCCAGTAGTGGGCTAATGTTCACAGATACGCAGTATTTT.

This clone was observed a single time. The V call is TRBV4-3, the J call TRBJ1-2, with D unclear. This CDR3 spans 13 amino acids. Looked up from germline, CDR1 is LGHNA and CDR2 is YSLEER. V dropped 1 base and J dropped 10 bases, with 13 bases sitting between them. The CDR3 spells CASSQVIFTYYTF. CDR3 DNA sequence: TGCGCCAGCAGCCAAGTTATCTTTACTTACTACACCTTC.

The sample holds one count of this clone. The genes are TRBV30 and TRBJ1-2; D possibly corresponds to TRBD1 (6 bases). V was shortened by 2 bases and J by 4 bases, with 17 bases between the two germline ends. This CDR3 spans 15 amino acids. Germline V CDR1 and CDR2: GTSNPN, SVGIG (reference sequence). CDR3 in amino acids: CAWSSNGQNLYGYTF. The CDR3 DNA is TGTGCCTGGAGTTCCAATGGACAGAACCTCTATGGCTACACCTTC. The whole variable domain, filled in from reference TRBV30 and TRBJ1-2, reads SQTIHQWPATLVQPVGSPLSLECTVEGTSNPNLYWYRQAAGRGLQLLFYSVGIGQISSEVPQNLSASRPQDRQFILSSKKLLLSDSGFYLCAWSSNGQNLYGYTFGSGTRLTVV.

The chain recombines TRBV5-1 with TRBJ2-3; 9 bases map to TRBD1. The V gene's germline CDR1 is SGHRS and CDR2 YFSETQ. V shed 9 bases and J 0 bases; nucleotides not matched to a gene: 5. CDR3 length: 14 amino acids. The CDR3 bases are TGCGCCACCCGGACAGGGGTAAGCACAGATACGCAGTATTTT. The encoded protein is CATRTGVSTDTQYF.

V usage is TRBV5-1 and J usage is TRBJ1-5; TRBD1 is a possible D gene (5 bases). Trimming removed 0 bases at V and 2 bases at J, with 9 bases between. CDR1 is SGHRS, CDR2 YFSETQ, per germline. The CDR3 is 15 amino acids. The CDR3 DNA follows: TGCGCCAGCAGCTTGGAAGGAGGGGGCAATCAGCCCCAGCATTTT. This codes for CASSLEGGGNQPQHF. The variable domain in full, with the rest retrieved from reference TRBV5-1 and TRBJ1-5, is KAGVTQTPRYLIKTRGQQVTLSCSPISGHRSVSWYQQTPGQGLQFLFEYFSETQRNKGNFPGRFSGRQFSNSRSEMNVSTLELGDSALYLCASSLEGGGNQPQHFGDGTRLSIL.

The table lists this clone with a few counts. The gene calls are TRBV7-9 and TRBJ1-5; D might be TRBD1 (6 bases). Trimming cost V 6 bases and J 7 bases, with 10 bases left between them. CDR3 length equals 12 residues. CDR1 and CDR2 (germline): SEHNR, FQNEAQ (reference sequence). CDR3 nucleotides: TGTGCCAGCAGTACTACAGGGCAGCCCCAGCATTTT. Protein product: CASSTTGQPQHF.

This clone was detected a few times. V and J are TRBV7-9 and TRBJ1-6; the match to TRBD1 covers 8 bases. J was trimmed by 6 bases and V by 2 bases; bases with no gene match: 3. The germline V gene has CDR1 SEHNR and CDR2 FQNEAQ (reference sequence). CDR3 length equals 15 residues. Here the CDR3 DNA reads TGTGCCAGCAGCTTAATACAGGGGGTTAATTCACCCCTCCACTTT. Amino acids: CASSLIQGVNSPLHF.

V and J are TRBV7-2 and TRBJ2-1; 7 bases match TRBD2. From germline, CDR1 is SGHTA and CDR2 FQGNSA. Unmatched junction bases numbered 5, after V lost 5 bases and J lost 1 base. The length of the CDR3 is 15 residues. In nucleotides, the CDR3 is TGTGCCAGCAGCCCCCCGGGAGGATCCTACAATGAGCAGTTCTTC. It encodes CASSPPGGSYNEQFF.

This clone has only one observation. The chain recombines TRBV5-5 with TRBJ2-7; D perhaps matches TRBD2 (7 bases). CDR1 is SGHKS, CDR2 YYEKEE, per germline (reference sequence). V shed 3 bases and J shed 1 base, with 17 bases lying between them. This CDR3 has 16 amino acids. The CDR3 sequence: CASSSRLGGPSYEQYF. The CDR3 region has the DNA TGTGCCAGCAGCTCCCGTTTGGGGGGGCCGTCCTACGAGCAGTACTTC.

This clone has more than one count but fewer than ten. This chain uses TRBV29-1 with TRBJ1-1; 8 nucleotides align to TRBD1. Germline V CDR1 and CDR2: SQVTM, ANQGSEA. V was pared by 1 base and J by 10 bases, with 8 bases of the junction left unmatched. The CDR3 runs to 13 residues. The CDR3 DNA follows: TGCAGCGTTGAAGCCGGACAGGGTAGGGCAGCTTTCTTT. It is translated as CSVEAGQGRAAFF.

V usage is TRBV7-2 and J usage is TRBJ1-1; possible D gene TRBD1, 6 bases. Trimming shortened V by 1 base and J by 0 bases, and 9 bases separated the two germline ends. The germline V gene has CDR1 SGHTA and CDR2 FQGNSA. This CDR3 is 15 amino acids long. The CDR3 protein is CASSLDGGLNTEAFF. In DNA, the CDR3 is TGTGCCAGCAGCTTAGATGGGGGCCTGAACACTGAAGCTTTCTTT.

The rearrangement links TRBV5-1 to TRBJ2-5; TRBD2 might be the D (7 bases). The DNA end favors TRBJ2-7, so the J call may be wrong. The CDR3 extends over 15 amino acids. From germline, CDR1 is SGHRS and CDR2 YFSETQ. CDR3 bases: TGCGCCAGCAGCTTGGGGGGGGGCGGGTCCTACGAGCAGTACTTC. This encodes CASSLGGGGSYEQYF.

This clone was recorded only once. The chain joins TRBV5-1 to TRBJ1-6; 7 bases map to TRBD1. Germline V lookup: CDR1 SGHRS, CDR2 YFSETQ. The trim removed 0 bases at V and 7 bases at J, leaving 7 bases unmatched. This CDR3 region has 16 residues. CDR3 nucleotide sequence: TGCGCCAGCAGCTTGGAGCCGGCAGGGGGAAATTCACCCCTCCACTTT. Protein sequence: CASSLEPAGGNSPLHF.

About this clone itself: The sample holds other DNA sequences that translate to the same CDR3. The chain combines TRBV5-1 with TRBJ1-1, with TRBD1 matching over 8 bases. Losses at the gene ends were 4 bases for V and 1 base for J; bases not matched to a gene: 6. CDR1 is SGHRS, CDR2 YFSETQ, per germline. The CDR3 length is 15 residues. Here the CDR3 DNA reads TGCGCCAGCAGCCTCCGACAGGGGTCGAACACTGAAGCTTTCTTT. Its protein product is CASSLRQGSNTEAFF.